This T cell receptor (beta chain) was recovered during a study of blood T cell repertoires in COVID-19. Study background: Acute and convalescent COVID-19 samples came from the United States, Italy and Spain. Sources were T cells, B-cell-depleted T cells, or PBMCs; the material itself was cDNA or gDNA.

Trimming removed 7 bases from V and 5 bases from J, with 11 bases in between. The CDR3 extends over 13 amino acids. Germline CDR1 is LNHDA and CDR2 is SQIVND (reference sequence). In Seattle, patients joined the study during active infection and were tracked longitudinally. This clone has only one observation. Methods used by the authors: Amplification of reference gene primers provided the estimated nucleated cell counts. Sequenced by immunoSEQ multiplex PCR; TCRdb stores in-frame clones only, minus some. The D gene and trimming were derived from the DNA, and the V and J assignments and clone size from that table. The data hold a few hundred thousand clones, with roughly four fifths observed a single time.

V is TRBV19 and J is TRBJ1-4; possibly TRBD1 for D (5 bases). The specimen was peripheral blood. The clonotype was recovered from a woman in her 70s with COVID-19, enrolled during active disease. This chain's CDR3 is CASNWGGNEKLFF. The DNA of the CDR3 is TGTGCCAGTAACTGGGGCGGAAATGAAAAACTGTTTTTT. The full variable domain, rest sourced from reference TRBV19 and TRBJ1-4, is DGGITQSPKYLFRKEGQNVTLSCEQNLNHDAMYWYRQDPGQGLRLIYYSQIVNDFQKGDIAEGYSVSREKKESFPLTVTSAQKNPTAFYLCASNWGGNEKLFFGSGTQLSVL.